These T cell receptor beta chains were read from a single sample in a study of blood T cell repertoires in COVID-19. Some clones are missing from TCRdb's copy, which holds only in-frame ones; the method was immunoSEQ multiplex PCR. Of about 67,000 clones listed, roughly nine tenths are singletons. Material: peripheral blood. These receptors originate from a middle-aged man with active COVID-19. CDR3s include the opening cysteine and the closing phenylalanine or tryptophan. D genes are given only for firm matches. The listing skips clone size in some rows; elsewhere it reads once, few, many or a size class.

clone size: NA; D gene: NA; V gene: TRBV6-4; J gene: TRBJ1-4; CDR3 DNA: TGTGCCAGCAGTCAATACAGGGAATCTAATGAAAAACTGTTTTTT; CDR3 protein: CASSQYRESNEKLFF
clone size: NA; D gene: TRBD2; V gene: TRBV9; J gene: TRBJ2-3; CDR3 DNA: TGTGCCAGCAGCGTAAGGGCGGGAGTCACAGATACGCAGTATTTT; CDR3 protein: CASSVRAGVTDTQYF
clone size: NA; D gene: TRBD2; V gene: TRBV11-3; J gene: TRBJ2-3; CDR3 DNA: TGTGCCAGCAGCTTAGGGCGGAGCGGGAGAACAGATACGCAGTATTTT; CDR3 protein: CASSLGRSGRTDTQYF
clone size: NA; D gene: TRBD2; V gene: TRBV4-1; J gene: TRBJ2-1; CDR3 DNA: TGCGCCAGCAGCCTCCGAGGCACTAGCGGGGGAACCTACAATGAGCAGTTCTTC; CDR3 protein: CASSLRGTSGGTYNEQFF
clone size: NA; D gene: TRBD1; V gene: TRBV7-2; J gene: TRBJ2-5; CDR3 DNA: TGTGCCAGCAGCCAAGGGACAGGTTCAGAGACCCAGTACTTC; CDR3 protein: CASSQGTGSETQYF
clone size: few; D gene: NA; V gene: TRBV3-1/TRBV3-2; J gene: TRBJ2-7; CDR3 DNA: TGTGCCAGCAGCCAAGATACAGGGACCTACGAGCAGTACTTC; CDR3 protein: CASSQDTGTYEQYF
clone size: NA; D gene: NA; V gene: TRBV7-9; J gene: TRBJ2-2; CDR3 DNA: TGTGCCAGCAGCTTAGCGTTCGGTAGGGACTCCACCGGGGAGCTGTTTTTT; CDR3 protein: CASSLAFGRDSTGELFF
clone size: NA; D gene: NA; V gene: TRBV19; J gene: TRBJ1-2; CDR3 DNA: TGTGCCAGTAGATTCGGTCAGGGGAACTATGGCTACACCTTC; CDR3 protein: CASRFGQGNYGYTF
clone size: NA; D gene: NA; V gene: TRBV10-3; J gene: TRBJ2-7; CDR3 DNA: TGTGCCATCAGTGCCGGTCGCTACGAGCAGTACTTC; CDR3 protein: CAISAGRYEQYF
clone size: NA; D gene: NA; V gene: TRBV6-5; J gene: TRBJ1-5; CDR3 DNA: TGTGCCAGCAGCGACAGGACAGACAATCAGCCCCAGCATTTT; CDR3 protein: CASSDRTDNQPQHF
clone size: NA; D gene: NA; V gene: TRBV5-1; J gene: TRBJ2-1; CDR3 DNA: TGCGCCAGCAGCTGGACAGCCGCCGACTACAATGAGCAGTTCTTC; CDR3 protein: CASSWTAADYNEQFF
clone size: NA; D gene: TRBD2; V gene: TRBV6-2/TRBV6-3; J gene: TRBJ2-3; CDR3 DNA: TGTGCCAGCAGTTCACCGGGACTAACTAGCACAGATACGCAGTATTTT; CDR3 protein: CASSSPGLTSTDTQYF
clone size: NA; D gene: NA; V gene: TRBV4-2; J gene: TRBJ2-1; CDR3 DNA: TGTGCCAGCAGCCCCGGAGGGTATGAGCAGTTCTTC; CDR3 protein: CASSPGGYEQFF
clone size: NA; D gene: NA; V gene: TRBV12-3/TRBV12-4; J gene: TRBJ2-5; CDR3 DNA: TGTGCCAGCAGTTTAATGGGGGCGGAGACCCAGTACTTC; CDR3 protein: CASSLMGAETQYF
clone size: NA; D gene: TRBD1; V gene: TRBV7-9; J gene: TRBJ2-7; CDR3 DNA: TGTGCCAGCAGCGCGGGGACAGGGGGTAACGAGCAGTACTTC; CDR3 protein: CASSAGTGGNEQYF
clone size: NA; D gene: TRBD1; V gene: TRBV7-6; J gene: TRBJ2-2; CDR3 DNA: TGTGCCAGCAGCCCGGGACAGGGGTACACCGGGGAGCTGTTTTTT; CDR3 protein: CASSPGQGYTGELFF
clone size: NA; D gene: TRBD2; V gene: TRBV15; J gene: TRBJ2-1; CDR3 DNA: TGTGCCACCAGCAGATCTGGACTAGCGGGTCAATACAATGAGCAGTTCTTC; CDR3 protein: CATSRSGLAGQYNEQFF
clone size: once; D gene: TRBD1; V gene: TRBV5-1; J gene: TRBJ2-7; CDR3 DNA: TGCGCCAGCAGCACGGGACAGACCTACGAGCAGTACTTC; CDR3 protein: CASSTGQTYEQYF
clone size: NA; D gene: NA; V gene: TRBV19; J gene: TRBJ1-5; CDR3 DNA: TGTGCCAGTAGTAGCCCGGAGATCACGAGAGGTCCCCAGCATTTT; CDR3 protein: CASSSPEITRGPQHF
clone size: NA; D gene: NA; V gene: TRBV6-5; J gene: TRBJ1-2; CDR3 DNA: TGTGCCAGCAGTTACGGGGGGAACTATGGCTACACCTTC; CDR3 protein: CASSYGGNYGYTF
clone size: NA; D gene: NA; V gene: TRBV2; J gene: TRBJ2-7; CDR3 DNA: TGTGCCAGCAGAGGTACAGGCTTTGGGATCTACGAGCAGTACTTC; CDR3 protein: CASRGTGFGIYEQYF
clone size: NA; D gene: NA; V gene: TRBV2; J gene: TRBJ1-5; CDR3 DNA: TGTGCCAGCAGTCCTAGGGGGGGTTACAATCAGCCCCAGCATTTT; CDR3 protein: CASSPRGGYNQPQHF
clone size: NA; D gene: NA; V gene: TRBV9; J gene: TRBJ2-1; CDR3 DNA: TGTGCCAGCAGCGTAGCAGGGGGAGGAAACAATGAGCAGTTCTTC; CDR3 protein: CASSVAGGGNNEQFF
clone size: NA; D gene: NA; V gene: TRBV5-1; J gene: TRBJ2-5; CDR3 DNA: TGCGCCAGCAGCTTTTCACGCGGCAAAGAGACCCAGTACTTC; CDR3 protein: CASSFSRGKETQYF
clone size: NA; D gene: NA; V gene: TRBV12-2; J gene: TRBJ2-3; CDR3 DNA: TGTGCAAGTCGCCCTATGCCGTCGGGTGGTACGCAGTATTTT; CDR3 protein: CASRPMPSGGTQYF
clone size: once; D gene: TRBD1; V gene: TRBV7-9; J gene: TRBJ1-2; CDR3 DNA: TGTGCCAGCAGCCGACCCGGGACAGGGGGCGATGGCTACACCTTC; CDR3 protein: CASSRPGTGGDGYTF
clone size: NA; D gene: NA; V gene: TRBV28; J gene: TRBJ2-1; CDR3 DNA: TGTGCCAGCAGTTTTCTACAGGGAACCTACAATGAGCAGTTCTTC; CDR3 protein: CASSFLQGTYNEQFF
clone size: NA; D gene: NA; V gene: TRBV12-2; J gene: TRBJ2-7; CDR3 DNA: TGTGCAAGTCGCTTCCGGGACAGGGGAGATGGGGAGCAGTACTTC; CDR3 protein: CASRFRDRGDGEQYF
clone size: once; D gene: NA; V gene: TRBV28; J gene: TRBJ2-6; CDR3 DNA: TGTGCCAGCAGCACGGGAGCCTCTGGGGCCAACGTCCTGACTTTC; CDR3 protein: CASSTGASGANVLTF
clone size: NA; D gene: TRBD1; V gene: TRBV7-9; J gene: TRBJ1-6; CDR3 DNA: TGTGCCAGCAGGGAAGGGGGCGCCCGCCGGGGGACACCCCTCCACTTT; CDR3 protein: CASREGGARRGTPLHF
clone size: NA; D gene: TRBD1; V gene: TRBV18; J gene: TRBJ1-2; CDR3 DNA: TGTGCCAGCTCTCCTGGGGACAGGGGTGTCTATGGCTACACCTTC; CDR3 protein: CASSPGDRGVYGYTF
clone size: NA; D gene: NA; V gene: TRBV5-1; J gene: TRBJ1-2; CDR3 DNA: TGCGCCAGCAGCACCGAGGACGGGGCTAACTATGGCTACACCTTC; CDR3 protein: CASSTEDGANYGYTF
clone size: NA; D gene: TRBD2; V gene: TRBV5-1; J gene: TRBJ2-3; CDR3 DNA: TGCGCCAGCAGCTCCGGGCGGCGGGGGGCGACAGATACGCAGTATTTT; CDR3 protein: CASSSGRRGATDTQYF
clone size: NA; D gene: TRBD2; V gene: TRBV5-1; J gene: TRBJ2-1; CDR3 DNA: TGCGCCAGCAGCTCGGCTAGCGGGGGGGGTAATGAGCAGTTCTTC; CDR3 protein: CASSSASGGGNEQFF
clone size: few; D gene: NA; V gene: TRBV6-5; J gene: TRBJ1-1; CDR3 DNA: TGTGCCAGCAGTTACTCGACGGGGAACACTGAAGCTTTCTTT; CDR3 protein: CASSYSTGNTEAFF
clone size: NA; D gene: NA; V gene: TRBV4-3; J gene: TRBJ2-7; CDR3 DNA: TGCGCCAGCAGCCTCACGACGGACAGTCCCTCCTACGAGCAGTACTTC; CDR3 protein: CASSLTTDSPSYEQYF
clone size: NA; D gene: NA; V gene: TRBV2; J gene: TRBJ2-1; CDR3 DNA: TGTGCCACAACAGGGTACTCCTACAATGAGCAGTTCTTC; CDR3 protein: CATTGYSYNEQFF
clone size: NA; D gene: TRBD2; V gene: TRBV5-1; J gene: TRBJ2-3; CDR3 DNA: TGCGCCAGCAGCTTGAACGGGGGGGGCACAGATACGCAGTATTTT; CDR3 protein: CASSLNGGGTDTQYF
clone size: NA; D gene: NA; V gene: TRBV27; J gene: TRBJ1-4; CDR3 DNA: TGTGCCAGCGCATTGGGTACAATGAGCGGAAAACTGTTTTTT; CDR3 protein: CASALGTMSGKLFF
clone size: NA; D gene: NA; V gene: TRBV7-3; J gene: TRBJ2-1; CDR3 DNA: TGTGCCAGCAGCTTCAGGGTTGGCAATGAGCAGTTCTTC; CDR3 protein: CASSFRVGNEQFF
clone size: NA; D gene: TRBD1; V gene: TRBV3-1/TRBV3-2; J gene: TRBJ2-7; CDR3 DNA: TGTGCCAGCTCCGGACAGGGGTACGAGCAGTACTTC; CDR3 protein: CASSGQGYEQYF
clone size: NA; D gene: NA; V gene: TRBV27; J gene: TRBJ2-1; CDR3 DNA: TGTGCCAGCAGTTCCCCAGGGGGGAGATACAATGAGCAGTTCTTC; CDR3 protein: CASSSPGGRYNEQFF
clone size: NA; D gene: TRBD1; V gene: TRBV6-2/TRBV6-3; J gene: TRBJ1-2; CDR3 DNA: TGTGCCAGCAGCTCAAGACAGGGGGCGAGCTACACCTTC; CDR3 protein: CASSSRQGASYTF
clone size: NA; D gene: NA; V gene: TRBV10-3; J gene: TRBJ2-2; CDR3 DNA: TGTGCCATTAGTGAGGTGTACGGGGGAATCGGGGAGCTGTTTTTT; CDR3 protein: CAISEVYGGIGELFF
clone size: once; D gene: TRBD1; V gene: TRBV5-4; J gene: TRBJ2-7; CDR3 DNA: TGTGCCAGCAGCCCGAGGACAGGCTACGAGCAGTACTTC; CDR3 protein: CASSPRTGYEQYF
clone size: NA; D gene: TRBD1; V gene: TRBV6-5; J gene: TRBJ1-2; CDR3 DNA: TGTGCCAGCAGTTACTCAGGGACAGGTGGCTACACCTTC; CDR3 protein: CASSYSGTGGYTF
clone size: NA; D gene: TRBD1; V gene: TRBV5-1; J gene: TRBJ1-2; CDR3 DNA: TGCGCCAGCAGCTTGGCGGGACAGGGTTTCTTAGGCTACACCTTC; CDR3 protein: CASSLAGQGFLGYTF
clone size: NA; D gene: NA; V gene: TRBV29-1; J gene: TRBJ1-2; CDR3 DNA: TGCAGCGTTGAACCTTATCAGGGGTATGGCTACACCTTC; CDR3 protein: CSVEPYQGYGYTF
clone size: NA; D gene: NA; V gene: TRBV30; J gene: TRBJ1-2; CDR3 DNA: TGTGCCTGGCAGATATCAGGTACTGGCTACACCTTC; CDR3 protein: CAWQISGTGYTF
clone size: NA; D gene: NA; V gene: TRBV3-1/TRBV3-2; J gene: TRBJ1-4; CDR3 DNA: TGTGCCAGCAGCCAAGAGGGGGGGAATAGGGCTAATGAAAAACTGTTTTTT; CDR3 protein: CASSQEGGNRANEKLFF
clone size: NA; D gene: NA; V gene: TRBV5-5; J gene: TRBJ1-2; CDR3 DNA: TGTGCCAGCAGCTTTACCGGACAGCCAAGCTCCTATGGCTACACCTTC; CDR3 protein: CASSFTGQPSSYGYTF
clone size: few; D gene: TRBD2; V gene: TRBV4-2; J gene: TRBJ2-1; CDR3 DNA: TGTGCCAGCAGCCCTAAAGGTCCGACTAGCGGGAACGATGAGCAGTTCTTC; CDR3 protein: CASSPKGPTSGNDEQFF
clone size: NA; D gene: TRBD2; V gene: TRBV5-4; J gene: TRBJ2-5; CDR3 DNA: TGTGCCAGCAGCTTCGGACTAGCGGGGGGCCAAGAGACCCAGTACTTC; CDR3 protein: CASSFGLAGGQETQYF
clone size: NA; D gene: TRBD1; V gene: TRBV9; J gene: TRBJ2-7; CDR3 DNA: TGTGCCAGCAGCGCAGGGGGCGCGGGCGAGCAGTACTTC; CDR3 protein: CASSAGGAGEQYF
clone size: NA; D gene: NA; V gene: TRBV7-3; J gene: TRBJ2-2; CDR3 DNA: TGTGCCAGCAGCCCGGGTTTAGGGGCGCTGTTTTTT; CDR3 protein: CASSPGLGALFF
clone size: NA; D gene: NA; V gene: TRBV27; J gene: TRBJ2-3; CDR3 DNA: TGTGCCAGCACCAGGGCGACGCCGCATAGCACAGATACGCAGTATTTT; CDR3 protein: CASTRATPHSTDTQYF
clone size: NA; D gene: TRBD2; V gene: TRBV7-2; J gene: TRBJ2-7; CDR3 DNA: TGTGCCAGCAGCCCCGGGGGGGGGAGAACCTACGAGCAGTACTTC; CDR3 protein: CASSPGGGRTYEQYF